The source of this T cell receptor beta chain is a study of T cell responses to AZD1222 COVID-19 vaccine. In this sample, this clone turned up a few times. Trimming removed 5 bases from V and 5 bases from J; junction bases left unmatched: 11. This CDR3 has 15 residues. Germline V gene data show CDR1 as SEHNR and CDR2 as FQNEAQ (reference sequence). Sequencing was performed with immunoSEQ multiplex PCR; in TCRdb, only in-frame clones are kept and a portion is missing. The sample lists about 94,000 clones, nearly 90% occurring once. The TCR comes from an adult in good health. The sample was peripheral blood, taken on day 0 of AZD1222 vaccination. J is TRBJ2-5 and V is TRBV7-9; 7 bases map to TRBD1. In DNA form, the CDR3 reads TGTGCCAGCAGCCTCAGACAGGGTACGAAGGAGACCCAGTACTTC. Its translation is CASSLRQGTKETQYF. The whole variable domain, remainder taken from reference TRBV7-9 and TRBJ2-5, is DTGVSQNPRHKITKRGQNVTFRCDPISEHNRLYWYRQTLGQGPEFLTYFQNEAQLEKSRLLSDRFSAERPKGSFSTLEIQRTEQGDSAMYLCASSLRQGTKETQYFGPGTRLLVL.